This T cell receptor beta chain was recovered during a study of vaccination effects on CD4 cells after COVID-19. Study-level information: Post-vaccine draws lagged the second dose by a median of 72 days. General study results and limits: Small numbers of convalescent patients limited the study. It also lacked early post-infection timepoints.

Antigen-specific CD4+ T cells were expanded (with viral peptide pools) by the ViraFEST assay ahead of sequencing. Subsequent to a culture period of more than 9 days, CD4+ T cells were isolated. Two-dose vaccination with either BNT162b2 or mRNA-1273 was given to the participants. Nucleocapsid antibodies were negative in the vaccine recipients, who had never had SARS-CoV-2 infection. Data came from immunoSEQ multiplex PCR; TCRdb stores just in-frame clones and leaves some out. The table has about 69,000 clones, 74% seen once; the top ten hold under 2%. Concerning this clone itself: The antigen is unknown.

The source of this sequence is a human donor who received a COVID-19 vaccine. The specimen comprised CD4+ T cells from PBMCs cultured with HCoV-229E spike peptides, sampled after COVID-19 vaccination.

The CDR3 loop reads CASRVDRAIYNEQFF. The DNA for the CDR3 is TGCGCCAGCAGAGTTGACAGGGCCATCTACAATGAGCAGTTCTTC. The chain combines TRBV5-1 with TRBJ2-1, with 7 bases fitting TRBD1. Germline CDR1 SGHRS, CDR2 YFSETQ. V gave up 5 bases and J gave up 3 bases; unmatched junction bases: 8. The CDR3 runs to 15 residues. The whole variable domain, filled in from reference TRBV5-1 and TRBJ2-1, reads KAGVTQTPRYLIKTRGQQVTLSCSPISGHRSVSWYQQTPGQGLQFLFEYFSETQRNKGNFPGRFSGRQFSNSRSEMNVSTLELGDSALYLCASRVDRAIYNEQFFGPGTRLTVL.